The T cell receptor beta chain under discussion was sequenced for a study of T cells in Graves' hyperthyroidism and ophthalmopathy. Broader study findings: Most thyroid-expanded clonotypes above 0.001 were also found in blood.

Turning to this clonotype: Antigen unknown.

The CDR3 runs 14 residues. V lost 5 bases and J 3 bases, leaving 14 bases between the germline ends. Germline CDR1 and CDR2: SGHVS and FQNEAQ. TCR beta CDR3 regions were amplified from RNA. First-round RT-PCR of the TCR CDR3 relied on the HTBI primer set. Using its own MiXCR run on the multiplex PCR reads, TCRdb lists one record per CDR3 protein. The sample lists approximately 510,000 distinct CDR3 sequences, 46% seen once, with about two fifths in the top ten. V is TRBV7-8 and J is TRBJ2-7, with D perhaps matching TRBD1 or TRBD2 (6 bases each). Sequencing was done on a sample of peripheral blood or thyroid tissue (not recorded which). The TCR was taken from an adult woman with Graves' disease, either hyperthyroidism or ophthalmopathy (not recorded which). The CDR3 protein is CASSGGGIIYEQYF. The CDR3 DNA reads TGTGCCAGCAGCGGGGGCGGGATTATCTACGAGCAGTACTTC.